This T cell receptor beta chain came from a study of vaccination and CD4 T cells after COVID-19. Treatment denoted: approximately nine-day PBMC culture with coronavirus spike peptide pools or control peptides (ViraFEST assay). The Oncomine TCR Beta short-read assay sequenced DNA from cultured CD4+ T cells. Via MiXCR, TCRdb re-called the PCR reads, giving one row per CDR3 protein. The sample lists 27,000 or so distinct CDR3 sequences; roughly 50% were seen once. On this clonotype: Its antigen is as yet unknown.

The CDR3 has 15 residues. V lost 6 bases, J lost 2 bases, and 5 bases stayed unmatched. In germline, CDR1 is MNHEY, CDR2 SVGEGT. The source material was CD4+ T cells from blood, cultured in vitro. The gene calls are TRBV6-2 or TRBV6-3 and TRBJ1-5, with 9 bases lining up with TRBD1. The clonotype originates from a human donor who had recovered from COVID-19. The CDR3: CASRRGQGGNQPQHF. In DNA form, the CDR3 reads TGTGCCAGCAGGAGGGGACAGGGTGGCAATCAGCCCCAGCATTTT.